What follows are 18 T cell receptor beta chains derived from one specimen sequenced in a study of blood T cell repertoires in COVID-19. The method was immunoSEQ multiplex PCR; TCRdb's version includes in-frame clones alone and lacks a portion of them. The profile covers roughly 140,000 clones, with 75% to 85% appearing a single time and about 4% taken by the ten largest. Source material: peripheral blood. These receptors originate from a woman aged 80 or older with acute or convalescent COVID-19.

The V gene is TRBV11-3, the J gene TRBJ2-1; D is possibly TRBD2 (6 bases). The CDR3 runs 16 residues. The ends were cut back, 0 bases at V and 3 bases at J, with 12 bases in the middle. Per the germline V gene, CDR1 is SGHNT and CDR2 is YENEEA. CDR3 in DNA: TGTGCCAGCAGCTTAGAGGGGACTGGGGTCTACAATGAGCAGTTCTTC. It encodes CASSLEGTGVYNEQFF.

The V call is TRBV4-1, the J call TRBJ1-1; tentative D call: TRBD1 (5 bases). Trimming removed 5 bases from V and 2 bases from J, with 15 bases in between. In germline, CDR1 is MGHRA, CDR2 YSYEKL. This CDR3 is built from 15 residues. The CDR3 loop is CASSYRGRRNTEAFF. CDR3 DNA sequence: TGCGCCAGCAGCTATAGGGGTCGACGTAACACTGAAGCTTTCTTT.

This clone turned up a few times. V and J are TRBV28 and TRBJ2-1; 9 bases match TRBD1. V lost 6 bases to trimming and J lost 4 bases; unmatched junction nucleotides: 4. This CDR3 comprises 14 residues. Germline CDR1 MDHEN, CDR2 SYDVKM. The CDR3 coding sequence is TGTGCCAGCAGCTACGGGACAGGGTACAATGAGCAGTTCTTC. Translation gives CASSYGTGYNEQFF.

The chain carries TRBV12-3 or TRBV12-4 and TRBJ1-1; 10 positions agree with TRBD1. The CDR3 loop spans 13 amino acids. V lost 6 bases and J lost 5; bases outside the gene matches: 3. CDR3 sequence: CASRRTGGTEAFF. The CDR3 DNA follows: TGTGCCAGCAGAAGGACAGGGGGAACTGAAGCTTTCTTT.

The table lists this clone with a count of one. V usage is TRBV7-6 and J usage is TRBJ2-7; TRBD1 agrees at 7 bases. Germline lookup yields CDR1 SGHVS and CDR2 FNYEAQ. Germline trimming cut 1 base from V and 1 base from J; bases unmatched to any gene: 4. The CDR3 sequence is 15 residues long. This chain's CDR3 is CASSLEAGGSYEQYF. The CDR3 coding sequence is TGTGCCAGCAGCTTAGAGGCAGGGGGTTCCTACGAGCAGTACTTC.

The chain carries TRBV5-1 and TRBJ2-2; weak D call: TRBD1 (6 bases). V was shortened by 0 bases and J by 2 bases, with 8 bases between the two germline ends. Germline V gene lookup returns CDR1 SGHRS and CDR2 YFSETQ. The CDR3 is made up of 15 amino acids. CDR3 sequence reads: CASSLGGGNTGELFF. CDR3 nucleotide sequence: TGCGCCAGCAGCTTGGGAGGGGGAAACACCGGGGAGCTGTTTTTT.

This clone has a single count. The chain carries TRBV2 and TRBJ2-1; 13 bases match TRBD2. Germline CDR1 and CDR2: SNHLY and FYNNEI. The CDR3 is made up of 16 amino acids. The trim removed 6 bases at V and 0 bases at J, leaving 2 bases unmatched. CDR3 residues: CASRWTSGSSYNEQFF. DNA for the CDR3: TGTGCCAGCAGATGGACTAGCGGGAGCTCCTACAATGAGCAGTTCTTC.

The V gene is TRBV5-4, the J gene TRBJ1-4, with D maybe TRBD1 (5 bases). Germline CDR1 and CDR2: SGHNT and YYREEE (reference sequence). V dropped 0 bases and J dropped 6 bases, with 15 bases sitting between them. The CDR3 has 16 amino acids. CDR3 in DNA: TGTGCCAGCAGCTTGGCCGGCGCAGGGTTGGATGAAAAACTGTTTTTT. Translated: CASSLAGAGLDEKLFF.

V usage is TRBV5-4 and J usage is TRBJ2-5, with D possibly being TRBD1 (6 bases). CDR3 length equals 14 residues. Germline V gene sequence: CDR1 SGHNT, CDR2 YYREEE (reference sequence). V was pared by 0 bases and J by 3 bases, with 9 bases between. CDR3 nucleotide sequence: TGTGCCAGCAGCTTGGTGGGACAAGAAGAGACCCAGTACTTC. Translated, it gives CASSLVGQEETQYF.

The rearrangement links TRBV30 to TRBJ2-2, with 8 bases identical to TRBD1. The V gene end was trimmed by 1 base and the J gene end by 4 bases; junction bases not matched to a gene: 8. The CDR3 is 16 residues long. Germline CDR1 is GTSNPN and CDR2 is SVGIG (reference sequence). The CDR3: CAWSARGRLPTGELFF. The CDR3 bases are TGTGCCTGGAGTGCCAGGGGGCGGCTTCCCACCGGGGAGCTGTTTTTT.

J is TRBJ1-1 and V is TRBV2; D is ambiguous. CDR3 length equals 16 residues. The germline CDR1 and CDR2 sequences are SNHLY and FYNNEI. V gave up 2 bases and J gave up 4 bases, with 17 bases separating them. The CDR3 is CASSESHSSPGTEAFF. The DNA for the CDR3 is TGTGCCAGCAGTGAAAGTCACTCTTCCCCAGGCACTGAAGCTTTCTTT.

The chain uses TRBV2 and TRBJ1-6; 7 nucleotides match TRBD1. Trimming at V came to 6 bases and at J to 7 bases, leaving 9 bases not matched to a gene. Germline values: CDR1 SNHLY, CDR2 FYNNEI. The CDR3 is 15 amino acids. In nucleotides, the CDR3 is TGTGCCAGCAGCCGAACAGGGGACAGAAATTCACCCCTCCACTTT. This gives the protein CASSRTGDRNSPLHF. The full variable domain, in which reference TRBV2 and TRBJ1-6 provide the parts outside the CDR3, is EPEVTQTPSHQVTQMGQEVILRCVPISNHLYFYWYRQILGQKVEFLVSFYNNEISEKSEIFDDQFSVERPDGSNFTLKIRSTKLEDSAMYFCASSRTGDRNSPLHFGNGTRLTVT.

The V and J genes are TRBV4-1 and TRBJ2-4; 7 bases fit TRBD2. The junction had 6 bases not matched to a gene; V was cut back by 0 bases and J by 1 base. Germline V gene sequence: CDR1 MGHRA, CDR2 YSYEKL. The CDR3 totals 17 residues. Written as DNA, the CDR3 is TGCGCCAGCAGCCAAGATGGGGGGGGTGGCGCCAAAAACATTCAGTACTTC. Amino acid sequence: CASSQDGGGGAKNIQYF.

This clone appeared a single time. The chain has TRBV11-2 and TRBJ1-1, with 9 nucleotides matching TRBD1. Germline-derived CDR1 and CDR2 are SGHAT and FQNNGV. The J segment lost 0 bases and the V segment lost 4 bases, leaving 15 bases of the junction unmatched. This CDR3 has 19 residues. Here the CDR3 reads CASSYIVWDREIMNTEAFF. The CDR3 DNA reads TGTGCCAGCAGCTACATAGTCTGGGACAGGGAGATCATGAACACTGAAGCTTTCTTT.

The V and J genes are TRBV28 and TRBJ2-5, with 7 bases aligning to TRBD2. The V segment lost 3 bases and the J segment 5 bases; nucleotides outside the gene matches: 3. Germline V gene sequence: CDR1 MDHEN, CDR2 SYDVKM. The CDR3 loop spans 13 amino acids. CDR3 amino acids: CASSLGGYETQYF. CDR3 bases: TGTGCCAGCAGTTTGGGAGGGTACGAGACCCAGTACTTC.

The V and J genes are TRBV7-9 and TRBJ2-1; TRBD1 might be the D (6 bases). Germline assignment: CDR1 SEHNR and CDR2 FQNEAQ (reference sequence). Between the trimmed V and J ends, which lost 5 bases and 10 bases, there was a span of 18 bases. This CDR3 region has 14 residues. The CDR3: CASSTFRGTSEQFF. CDR3 sequence (DNA): TGTGCCAGCAGCACATTCAGGGGTACATCCGAGCAGTTCTTC.

The chain has TRBV7-2 and TRBJ1-5, with D unclear. Germline CDR1 is SGHTA and CDR2 is FQGNSA. The CDR3 runs 13 residues. The V gene lost 2 bases and the J gene lost 3 bases, with 5 bases spanning the gap. The CDR3 here is CASSLNYNQPQHF. CDR3 nucleotides: TGTGCCAGCAGCTTAAATTACAATCAGCCCCAGCATTTT.

The genes are TRBV6-5 and TRBJ1-1, with a tentative D call TRBD1 (6 bases). The CDR3 has 13 residues. V was shortened by 11 bases and J by 4 bases, with 17 bases between the two germline ends. Germline V CDR1 and CDR2: MNHEY, SVGAGI. The CDR3 DNA follows: TGTGCCTCGACTCAGGGGCCGGTCACTGAAGCTTTCTTT. Its translation is CASTQGPVTEAFF.